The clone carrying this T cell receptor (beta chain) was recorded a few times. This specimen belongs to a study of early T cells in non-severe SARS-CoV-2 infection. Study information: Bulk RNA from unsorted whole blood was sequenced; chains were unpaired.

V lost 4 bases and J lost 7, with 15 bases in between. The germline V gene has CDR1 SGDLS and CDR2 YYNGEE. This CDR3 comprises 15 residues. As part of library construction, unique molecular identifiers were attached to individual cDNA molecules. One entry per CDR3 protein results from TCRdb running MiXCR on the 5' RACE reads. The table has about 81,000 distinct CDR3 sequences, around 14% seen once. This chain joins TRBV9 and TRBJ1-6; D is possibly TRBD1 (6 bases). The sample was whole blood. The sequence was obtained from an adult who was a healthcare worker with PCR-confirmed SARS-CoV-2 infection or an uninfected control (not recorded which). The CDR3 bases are TGTGCCAGCAGCAGAACGGGACAAGGGAATTCACCCCTCCACTTT. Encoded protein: CASSRTGQGNSPLHF.